These 18 T cell receptor beta chains originate from one sample sequenced in a study of early T cells in non-severe SARS-CoV-2 infection. TCRdb analysed the 5' RACE reads with MiXCR anew, one entry per CDR3 protein. The sample gives about 48,000 distinct CDR3 sequences, approximately 9.8% of which show up once; roughly 8.3% is in the top ten. Material: whole blood. The receptors derive from an adult who was a healthcare worker with PCR-confirmed SARS-CoV-2 infection or an uninfected control (not recorded which).

This clonotype was found many times. The chain uses TRBV5-5 and TRBJ2-5; 7 nucleotides align to TRBD2. The CDR3 spans 14 residues. V dropped 0 bases and J dropped 3; count of bases not matched to a gene: 2. Germline values: CDR1 SGHKS, CDR2 YYEKEE (reference sequence). DNA of the CDR3: TGTGCCAGCAGCTTGGAGGGACTAAAAGAGACCCAGTACTTC. Its translation: CASSLEGLKETQYF.

This clonotype was found a few times. The V and J genes are TRBV11-2 and TRBJ1-2; TRBD1 aligns across 7 bases. The germline V gene has CDR1 SGHAT and CDR2 FQNNGV. After removal of 1 base from V and 4 bases from J, the junction contained 3 bases not matched to a gene. CDR3 length: 14 amino acids. This CDR3 is CASSLGGTAYGYTF. CDR3 DNA: TGTGCCAGCAGCTTAGGCGGGACAGCCTATGGCTACACCTTC.

This clonotype was detected many times. The V gene is TRBV20-1, the J gene TRBJ2-1; maybe TRBD1 (6 bases). The V end lost 4 bases, the J end lost 2 bases, and 12 bases lay between the germline ends. The CDR3 is made up of 14 amino acids. Germline V gene sequence: CDR1 DFQATT, CDR2 SNEGSKA (reference sequence). The CDR3 loop is CSATQTGPYNEQFF. The CDR3 nucleotides are TGCAGTGCTACCCAGACAGGCCCCTACAATGAGCAGTTCTTC.

This rearrangement joins TRBV12-3 or TRBV12-4 to TRBJ2-2; D gene unclear. The CDR3 contains 15 residues. With 3 bases removed from V and 3 bases from J, the gap between germline ends came to 11 bases. The CDR3: CASSFKRRYTGELFF. The CDR3 coding sequence is TGTGCCAGCAGTTTCAAGAGAAGGTACACCGGGGAGCTGTTTTTT.

V and J are TRBV24-1 and TRBJ1-1; tentative D call: TRBD1 (5 bases). CDR1 is KGHDR, CDR2 SFDVKD, per germline. V dropped 12 bases and J dropped 4 bases, with 20 bases sitting between them. The CDR3 consists of 14 residues. The CDR3 sequence is CALRAGLCGTEAFF. CDR3 DNA sequence: TGTGCCCTAAGGGCAGGGCTTTGCGGCACTGAAGCTTTCTTT.

The gene calls are TRBV19 and TRBJ2-1, with 9 positions matching TRBD2. Germline CDR1 is LNHDA and CDR2 is SQIVND (reference sequence). The length of the CDR3 is 16 residues. J was trimmed by 7 bases and V by 3 bases; bases with no gene match: 10. The CDR3 DNA sequence: TGTGCCAGTAGTATCCTCCATACTAGCGGGTATAATGAGCAGTTCTTC. As protein: CASSILHTSGYNEQFF.

V and J are TRBV7-2 and TRBJ1-2; no firm D call. Per germline, CDR1 SGHTA and CDR2 FQGNSA. V lost 3 bases and J lost 8, with 13 bases in between. The CDR3 is made up of 13 amino acids. CDR3 sequence reads: CASSFIPRRGYTF. Written as DNA, the CDR3 is TGTGCCAGCAGCTTTATCCCCCGCCGGGGCTACACCTTC. Complete variable domain (other parts from reference TRBV7-2 and TRBJ1-2): GAGVSQSPSNKVTEKGKDVELRCDPISGHTALYWYRQSLGQGLEFLIYFQGNSAPDKSGLPSDRFSAERTGGSVSTLTIQRTQQEDSAVYLCASSFIPRRGYTFGSGTRLTVV.

This clonotype occurred many times. The CDR3 sequence is CASSPLAGGPNTGELFF. The CDR3 DNA reads as TGTGCCAGCTCACCACTAGCGGGAGGCCCGAACACCGGGGAGCTGTTTTTT. The V and J genes are TRBV18 and TRBJ2-2, with TRBD2 identical over 10 bases. J gave up 0 bases and V 1 base, and 2 bases lay outside the gene matches. The CDR3 loop spans 17 amino acids. In germline, CDR1 is KGHSH, CDR2 LQKENI.

Many counts were recorded for this clonotype. The chain carries TRBV9 and TRBJ1-2, with D uncertain. Germline loops: CDR1 SGDLS, CDR2 YYNGEE. V was trimmed by 0 bases and J by 3 bases, leaving 12 bases between them. CDR3 length: 15 amino acids. CDR3 coding DNA: TGTGCCAGCAGCGTAGGAACCCGGGCGGACTATGGCTACACCTTC. Amino acid sequence: CASSVGTRADYGYTF.

This sequence joins TRBV7-9 and TRBJ2-3, with 8 bases matching TRBD2. Germline V lookup: CDR1 SEHNR, CDR2 FQNEAQ (reference sequence). J gave up 2 bases and V 7 bases, and 11 bases lay outside the gene matches. The CDR3 sequence is 16 residues long. In DNA, the CDR3 is TGTGCCAGCAACCCGCCTAAGCGGGGGATCACAGATACGCAGTATTTT. This gives the protein CASNPPKRGITDTQYF.

This clonotype came up a few times. The chain combines TRBV7-9 with TRBJ1-1, with unresolved D. Germline loops: CDR1 SEHNR, CDR2 FQNEAQ (reference sequence). CDR3 length: 13 amino acids. Trimming stripped 6 bases from V and 0 bases from J, with 8 bases between. The CDR3 region has the DNA TGTGCCAGCAGAGAATCGGTGAACACTGAAGCTTTCTTT. Protein: CASRESVNTEAFF.

Only a few counts were recorded for this clonotype. The chain recombines TRBV9 with TRBJ2-2; D ambiguous. The CDR3 extends over 14 amino acids. CDR1 is SGDLS, CDR2 YYNGEE, per germline. Trimming left V 3 bases short and J 7 bases short, with 13 bases between. The CDR3 DNA follows: TGTGCCAGCAGCGCCCCCGGCAAGGGCGGGGAGCTGTTTTTT. Protein product: CASSAPGKGGELFF.

The chain carries TRBV29-1 and TRBJ1-1; D is uncertain. V dropped 1 base and J dropped 7 bases, with 7 bases sitting between them. Germline V lookup: CDR1 SQVTM, CDR2 ANQGSEA. The CDR3 has 11 amino acids. The CDR3 protein is CSVEGPVEAFF. CDR3 DNA sequence: TGCAGCGTTGAAGGTCCTGTTGAAGCTTTCTTT.

By share, this clonotype ranks as hyperexpanded (1% or more). The rearrangement joins TRBV21-1 to TRBJ1-1. TRBV21-1 is listed as a pseudogene. The CDR3 covers 15 residues. The CDR3 region is CASRRTAGKNTEAFF. CDR3 coding DNA: TGTGCCAGCAGGAGAACGGCGGGCAAGAACACTGAAGCTTTCTTT.

The V and J genes are TRBV21-1 and TRBJ2-3; the table assigns TRBD2, which was not confirmed against the DNA. TRBV21-1 is recorded as a pseudogene. This CDR3 is built from 15 residues. The CDR3, as DNA: TGTGCCAGCAGCAAAGGGGAGGGCTGCACAGATACGCAGTATTTT. Its protein product is CASSKGEGCTDTQYF.

This clonotype was found many times. V usage is TRBV13 and J usage is TRBJ2-3; TRBD2 matches at 9 bases. The CDR3 is made up of 12 amino acids. With 10 bases clipped from V and 5 bases from J, the junction kept 4 bases outside the gene matches. The germline V gene encodes CDR1 PRHDT and CDR2 FYEKMQ (reference sequence). CDR3 coding DNA: TGTGCCACCAGGCGGGAGGGAGATACGCAGTATTTT. Protein sequence: CATRREGDTQYF.

Of note for this clonotype: This could be a read error, since a much larger clone is one nucleotide away. The chain uses TRBV2 and TRBJ2-1, with 11 bases matching TRBD2. The length of the CDR3 is 14 residues. The trim removed 6 bases at V and 10 bases at J, leaving 8 bases unmatched. Germline CDR1 is SNHLY and CDR2 is FYNNEI. CDR3 nucleotide sequence: TGTGCCAGCAGGCCGGGACTAGCGGAACGCGAGCAGTTCTTC. As protein: CASRPGLAEREQFF. Full variable domain (missing parts from reference TRBV2 and TRBJ2-1): EPEVTQTPSHQVTQMGQEVILRCVPISNHLYFYWYRQILGQKVEFLVSFYNNEISEKSEIFDDQFSVERPDGSNFTLKIRSTKLEDSAMYFCASRPGLAEREQFFGPGTRLTVL.

Many counts were recorded for this clonotype. This chain joins TRBV9 and TRBJ2-1; TRBD1 or TRBD2 may be the D gene (5 bases each). The CDR3 consists of 15 residues. Germline V gene sequence: CDR1 SGDLS, CDR2 YYNGEE. Between the trimmed V and J ends, which lost 3 bases and 9 bases, there was a span of 19 bases. The CDR3 coding sequence is TGTGCCAGCAGCGCCGGGACGACCGAACGGGGTGAGCAGTTCTTC. Its translation is CASSAGTTERGEQFF.